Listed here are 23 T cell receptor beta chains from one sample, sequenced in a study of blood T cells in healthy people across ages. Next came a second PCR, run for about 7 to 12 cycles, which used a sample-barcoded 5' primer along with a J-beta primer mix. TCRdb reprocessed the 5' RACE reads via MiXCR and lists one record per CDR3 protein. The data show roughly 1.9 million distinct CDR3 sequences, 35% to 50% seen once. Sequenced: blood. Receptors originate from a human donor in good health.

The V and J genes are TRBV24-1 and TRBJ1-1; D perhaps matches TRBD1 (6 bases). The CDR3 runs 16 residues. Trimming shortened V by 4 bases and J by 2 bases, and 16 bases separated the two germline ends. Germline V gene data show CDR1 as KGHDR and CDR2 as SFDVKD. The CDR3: CATSEARGGENTEAFF. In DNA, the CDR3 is TGTGCCACCAGTGAGGCTAGAGGGGGAGAAAACACTGAAGCTTTCTTT.

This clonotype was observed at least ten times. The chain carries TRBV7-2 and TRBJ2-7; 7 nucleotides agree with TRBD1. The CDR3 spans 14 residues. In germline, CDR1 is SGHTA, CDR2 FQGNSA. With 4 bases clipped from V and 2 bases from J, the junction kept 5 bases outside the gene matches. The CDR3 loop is CASSWSTGPYEQYF. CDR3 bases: TGTGCCAGCAGCTGGTCGACAGGGCCCTACGAGCAGTACTTC.

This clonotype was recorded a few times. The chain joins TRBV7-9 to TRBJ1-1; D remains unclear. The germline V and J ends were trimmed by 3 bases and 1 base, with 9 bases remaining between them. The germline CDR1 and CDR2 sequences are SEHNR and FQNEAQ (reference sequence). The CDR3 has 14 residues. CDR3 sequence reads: CASSLMVGNTEAFF. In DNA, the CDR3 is TGTGCCAGCAGCTTGATGGTCGGGAACACTGAAGCTTTCTTT.

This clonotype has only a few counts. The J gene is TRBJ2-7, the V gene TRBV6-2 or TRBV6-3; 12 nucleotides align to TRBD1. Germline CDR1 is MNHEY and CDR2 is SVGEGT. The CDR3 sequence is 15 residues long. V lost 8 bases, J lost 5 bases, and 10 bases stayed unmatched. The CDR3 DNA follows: TGTGCCAGCCTCAACCGGGACAGGGGGCCCCACGAGCAGTACTTC. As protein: CASLNRDRGPHEQYF.

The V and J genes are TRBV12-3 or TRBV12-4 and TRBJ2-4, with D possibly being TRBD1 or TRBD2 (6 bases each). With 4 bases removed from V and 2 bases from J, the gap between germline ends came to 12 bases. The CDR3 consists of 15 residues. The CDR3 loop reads CASSYWGAPKNIQYF. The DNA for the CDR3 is TGTGCCAGCAGTTATTGGGGGGCGCCCAAAAACATTCAGTACTTC.

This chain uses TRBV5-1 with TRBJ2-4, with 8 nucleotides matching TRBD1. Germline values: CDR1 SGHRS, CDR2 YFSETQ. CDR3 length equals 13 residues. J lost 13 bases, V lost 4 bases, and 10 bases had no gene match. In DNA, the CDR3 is TGCGCCAGCAGCACGGACAGGGCCCACAAGCAGTACTTC. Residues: CASSTDRAHKQYF.

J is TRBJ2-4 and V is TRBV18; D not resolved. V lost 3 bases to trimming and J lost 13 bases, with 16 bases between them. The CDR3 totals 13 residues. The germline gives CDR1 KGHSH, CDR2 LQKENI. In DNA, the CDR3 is TGTGCCAGCTCACCGGGGAAAGGGTATGGACAGTACTTC. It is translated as CASSPGKGYGQYF.

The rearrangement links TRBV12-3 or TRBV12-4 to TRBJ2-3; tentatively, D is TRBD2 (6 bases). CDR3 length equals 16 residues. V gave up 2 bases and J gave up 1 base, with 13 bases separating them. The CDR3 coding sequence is TGTGCCAGCAGTTTAATAATCCGCGGGGGCACAGATACGCAGTATTTT. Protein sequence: CASSLIIRGGTDTQYF.

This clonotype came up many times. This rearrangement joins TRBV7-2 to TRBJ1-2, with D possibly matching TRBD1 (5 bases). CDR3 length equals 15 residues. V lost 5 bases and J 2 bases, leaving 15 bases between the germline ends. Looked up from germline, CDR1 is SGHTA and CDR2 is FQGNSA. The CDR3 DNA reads TGTGCCAGCAGCCCTATGCCAACAGGAAACTATGGCTACACCTTC. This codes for CASSPMPTGNYGYTF.

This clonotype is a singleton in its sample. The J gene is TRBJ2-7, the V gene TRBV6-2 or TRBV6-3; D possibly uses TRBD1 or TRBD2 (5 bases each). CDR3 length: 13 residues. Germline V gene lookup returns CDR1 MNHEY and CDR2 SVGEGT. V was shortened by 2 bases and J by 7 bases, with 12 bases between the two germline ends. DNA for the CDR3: TGTGCCAGCAGTTACATAGAGGGGAAGGAGCAGTACTTC. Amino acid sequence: CASSYIEGKEQYF.

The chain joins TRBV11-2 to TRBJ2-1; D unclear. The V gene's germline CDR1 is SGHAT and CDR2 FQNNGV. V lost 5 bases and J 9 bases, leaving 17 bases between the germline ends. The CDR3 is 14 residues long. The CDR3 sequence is CASSVVLRSGEQFF. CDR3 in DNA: TGTGCCAGCAGCGTCGTCTTGAGGTCCGGTGAGCAGTTCTTC. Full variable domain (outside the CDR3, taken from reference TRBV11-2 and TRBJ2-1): EAGVAQSPRYKIIEKRQSVAFWCNPISGHATLYWYQQILGQGPKLLIQFQNNGVVDDSQLPKDRFSAERLKGVDSTLKIQPAKLEDSAVYLCASSVVLRSGEQFFGPGTRLTVL.

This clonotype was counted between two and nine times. CDR3 bases: TGTGCCAGCTCCGGGAATCCTGACAGGGGAGCTTTCTTT. Translating gives CASSGNPDRGAFF. The chain has TRBV5-5 and TRBJ1-1, with TRBD1 identical over 8 bases. The CDR3 runs 13 residues. Trimming at V came to 7 bases and at J to 10 bases, leaving 12 bases not matched to a gene. The germline CDR1 and CDR2 sequences are SGHKS and YYEKEE (reference sequence).

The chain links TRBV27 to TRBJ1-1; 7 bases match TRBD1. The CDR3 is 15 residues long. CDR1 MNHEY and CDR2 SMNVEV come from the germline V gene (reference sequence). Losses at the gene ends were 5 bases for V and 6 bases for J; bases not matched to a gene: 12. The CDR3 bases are TGTGCCAGCAGTCAGGCCGGGACAGTGGCTTCTGAAGCTTTCTTT. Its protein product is CASSQAGTVASEAFF.

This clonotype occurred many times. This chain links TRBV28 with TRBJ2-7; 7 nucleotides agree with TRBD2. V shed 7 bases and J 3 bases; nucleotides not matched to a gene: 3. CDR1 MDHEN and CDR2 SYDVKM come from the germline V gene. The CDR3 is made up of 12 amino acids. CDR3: CASTSGGYEQYF. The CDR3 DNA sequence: TGTGCCAGCACCTCGGGAGGCTACGAGCAGTACTTC.

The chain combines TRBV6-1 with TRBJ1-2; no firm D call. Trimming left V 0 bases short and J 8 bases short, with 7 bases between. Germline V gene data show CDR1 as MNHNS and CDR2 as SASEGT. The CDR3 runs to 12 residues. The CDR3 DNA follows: TGTGCCAGCAGTGAAGCGGGGTTCGGCTACACCTTC. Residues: CASSEAGFGYTF.

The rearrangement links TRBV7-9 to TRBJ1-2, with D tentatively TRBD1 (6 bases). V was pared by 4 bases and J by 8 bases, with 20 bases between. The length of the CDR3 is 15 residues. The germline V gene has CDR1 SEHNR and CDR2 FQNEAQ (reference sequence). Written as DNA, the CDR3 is TGTGCCAGCAGCTCTTACGAACAGGGAGGTAACGGCTACACCTTC. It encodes CASSSYEQGGNGYTF.

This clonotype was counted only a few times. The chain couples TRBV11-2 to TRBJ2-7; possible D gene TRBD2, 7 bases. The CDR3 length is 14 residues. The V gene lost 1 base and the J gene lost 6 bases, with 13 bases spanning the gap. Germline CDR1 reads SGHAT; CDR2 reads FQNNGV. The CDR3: CASSLVGLGGEQYF. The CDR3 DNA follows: TGTGCCAGCAGCTTAGTCGGACTAGGGGGCGAGCAGTACTTC.

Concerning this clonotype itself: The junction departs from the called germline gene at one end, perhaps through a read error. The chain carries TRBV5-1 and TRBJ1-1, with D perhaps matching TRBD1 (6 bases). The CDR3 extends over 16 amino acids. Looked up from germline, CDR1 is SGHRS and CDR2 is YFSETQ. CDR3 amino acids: CASSLGTEIMNTGAFF. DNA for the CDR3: TGCGCCAGCAGCTTGGGGACAGAGATCATGAACACTGGAGCTTTCTTT.

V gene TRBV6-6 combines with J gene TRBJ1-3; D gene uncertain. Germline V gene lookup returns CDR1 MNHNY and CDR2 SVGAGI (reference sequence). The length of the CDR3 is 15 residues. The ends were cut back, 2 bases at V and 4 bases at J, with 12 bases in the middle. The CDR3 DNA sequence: TGTGCCAGCAGTTACCCAGTGGACGCCGGAAACACCATATATTTT. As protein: CASSYPVDAGNTIYF.

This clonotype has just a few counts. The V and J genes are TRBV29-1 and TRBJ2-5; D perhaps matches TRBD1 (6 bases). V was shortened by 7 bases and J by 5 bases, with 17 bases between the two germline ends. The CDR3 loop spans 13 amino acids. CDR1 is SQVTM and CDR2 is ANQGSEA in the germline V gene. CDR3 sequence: CSARTDWGETQYF. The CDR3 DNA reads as TGCAGCGCACGGACAGACTGGGGGGAGACCCAGTACTTC.

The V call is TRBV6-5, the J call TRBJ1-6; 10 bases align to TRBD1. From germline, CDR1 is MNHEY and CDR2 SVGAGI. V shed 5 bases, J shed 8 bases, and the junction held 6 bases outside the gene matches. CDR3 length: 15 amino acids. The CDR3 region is CASSPLGTGDSPLHF. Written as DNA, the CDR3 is TGTGCCAGCAGTCCTTTGGGGACAGGGGATTCACCCCTCCACTTT.

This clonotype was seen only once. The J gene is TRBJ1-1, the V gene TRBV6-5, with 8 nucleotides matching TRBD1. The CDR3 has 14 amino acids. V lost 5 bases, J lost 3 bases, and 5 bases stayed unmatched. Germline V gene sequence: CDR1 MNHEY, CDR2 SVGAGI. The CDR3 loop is CASSKGQAYTEAFF. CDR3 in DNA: TGTGCCAGCAGTAAGGGACAGGCCTACACTGAAGCTTTCTTT.

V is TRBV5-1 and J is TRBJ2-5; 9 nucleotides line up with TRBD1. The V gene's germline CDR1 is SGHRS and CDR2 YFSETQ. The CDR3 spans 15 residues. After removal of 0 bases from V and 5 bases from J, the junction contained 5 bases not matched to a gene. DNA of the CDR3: TGCGCCAGCAGCTTGGGGACAGGGGACGCGGAGACCCAGTACTTC. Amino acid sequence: CASSLGTGDAETQYF.